This T cell receptor beta chain was profiled in a study of blood T cells in healthy people across ages. Findings of the study overall: Per-million-T-cell TCR beta diversity fell roughly linearly with age. Long-lived donors had more naive CD4+ cells and higher diversity than aged donors.

With respect to this clonotype: The antigen remains undetermined.

Using a J-beta primer mix together with a sample-barcoded 5' primer, a second PCR was run for 7 to 11 cycles. TCRdb called the 5' RACE reads again in MiXCR, with one record for every CDR3 protein. Among 850,000 to 1,100,000 distinct CDR3 sequences, more than 30% were seen once, and the ten largest hold around 14%. CDR1 is DFQATT, CDR2 SNEGSKA, per germline (reference sequence). The V gene end was trimmed by 3 bases and the J gene end by 4 bases; junction bases not matched to a gene: 8. The CDR3 consists of 15 residues. This sequence joins TRBV20-1 and TRBJ2-1; 8 bases line up with TRBD2. Source material: blood. The sequence was obtained from a man between 18 and 29 years old in good health. CDR3 coding DNA: TGCAGTGCTAGTTCGGTAGCGGGACCTTACAATGAGCAGTTCTTC. Protein product: CSASSVAGPYNEQFF.